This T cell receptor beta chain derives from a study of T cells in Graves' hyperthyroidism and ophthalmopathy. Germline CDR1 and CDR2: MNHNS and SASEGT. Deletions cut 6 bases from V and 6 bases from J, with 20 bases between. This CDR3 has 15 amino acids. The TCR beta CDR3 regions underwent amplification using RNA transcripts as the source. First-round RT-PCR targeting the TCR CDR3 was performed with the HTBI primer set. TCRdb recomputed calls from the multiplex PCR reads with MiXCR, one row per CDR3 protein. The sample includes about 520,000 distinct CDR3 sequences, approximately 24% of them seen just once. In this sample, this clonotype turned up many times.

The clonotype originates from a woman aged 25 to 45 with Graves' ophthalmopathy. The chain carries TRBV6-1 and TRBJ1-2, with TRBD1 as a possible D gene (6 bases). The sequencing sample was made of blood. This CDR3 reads CASSPGHSAPDGYTF. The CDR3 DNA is TGTGCCAGCAGCCCGGGACATTCAGCTCCGGATGGCTACACCTTC.